This T cell receptor (beta chain) was captured in a study of blood T cell repertoires in COVID-19. Study-wide context: Specimens from acute and convalescent COVID-19 originated in the United States, Italy and Spain. Sample material is recorded as cDNA or gDNA derived from T cells, B-cell-depleted T cells, or PBMCs.

Per the study methods: Amplification of reference gene primers provided the estimated nucleated cell counts. Libraries were prepared by immunoSEQ multiplex PCR; TCRdb keeps only in-frame clonotypes and omits some of them. D and trimming come from the DNA, and the V and J calls and clone size come from that table. The sample has approximately 200,000 clones, around 89% seen once. Germline V gives CDR1 LGHDT, CDR2 YNNKEL (reference sequence). This CDR3 is built from 14 residues. With V trimmed by 4 bases and J by 13 bases, 10 bases remained unmatched. The origin of this receptor is an older man with acute or convalescent COVID-19. This sequence joins TRBV3-1 (or the pseudogene TRBV3-2) and TRBJ1-2, with TRBD1 matching 12 bases. Material: peripheral blood. DNA for the CDR3: TGTGCCAGCAGCCCCCGGGACAGGGGGCGAAATCTCACCTTC. Translation gives CASSPRDRGRNLTF.